Each of the 10 T cell receptor beta chains below was sequenced from the same sample in a study of control samples from healthy donors and cancer patients. Measured with immunoSEQ multiplex PCR; TCRdb has only the in-frame clones, and not every one. The sample holds roughly 220,000 clones; about 94% are singletons and the top ten take about 1.4%. The sample was blood. The source is a man aged 50-60 years in good health.

In its sample, this clone was seen once. The V gene is TRBV5-1, the J gene TRBJ1-2; no definite D call. Trimming stripped 1 base from V and 3 bases from J, with 7 bases between. There are 13 residues in the CDR3. CDR1 is SGHRS, CDR2 YFSETQ, per germline. The CDR3 nucleotides are TGCGCCAGCAGCTTGATCCCAGACTATGGCTACACCTTC. It translates to CASSLIPDYGYTF.

The chain combines TRBV12-3 or TRBV12-4 with TRBJ2-7; D is perhaps TRBD1 (5 bases). The CDR3 extends over 13 amino acids. V shed 5 bases and J shed 5 bases, with 13 bases lying between them. This CDR3 is CASSKGYPHEQYV. For the CDR3, the DNA is TGTGCCAGCAGTAAGGGGTACCCCCACGAGCAGTACGTC.

The CDR3 protein is CASSQADRGEQYF. CDR3 DNA: TGTGCCAGCAGCCAAGCGGACAGAGGGGAGCAGTACTTC. The chain has TRBV3-1 (or the pseudogene TRBV3-2) and TRBJ2-7; a weak D match, TRBD1 (6 bases). The V gene's germline CDR1 is LGHDT and CDR2 YNNKEL (reference sequence). This CDR3 has 13 amino acids. V shed 1 base and J shed 7 bases, with 11 bases lying between them.

The rearrangement joins TRBV15 to TRBJ1-2; no definite D call. V was pared by 1 base and J by 0 bases, with 9 bases between. Germline CDR1 and CDR2: LNHNV and YYDKDF (reference sequence). The CDR3 has 15 amino acids. CDR3 DNA sequence: TGTGCCACCAGCAGAGGTACCAATGCTAACTATGGCTACACCTTC. Translation: CATSRGTNANYGYTF.

The V gene is TRBV28, the J gene TRBJ1-2; D gene ambiguous. This CDR3 is 14 amino acids long. The ends were cut back, 9 bases at V and 7 bases at J, with 21 bases in the middle. From germline, CDR1 is MDHEN and CDR2 SYDVKM. CDR3 DNA: TGTGCCAGTGGGGAAACCCGTTTGGACTTTGGCTACACCTTC. The encoded protein is CASGETRLDFGYTF.

J is TRBJ1-1 and V is TRBV18; 8 nucleotides match TRBD1. The length of the CDR3 is 13 residues. The J segment lost 3 bases and the V segment lost 4 bases, leaving 1 base of the junction unmatched. Per germline, CDR1 KGHSH and CDR2 LQKENI. CDR3: CASSQTGDTEAFF. The CDR3, as DNA: TGTGCCAGCTCACAGACAGGGGACACTGAAGCTTTCTTT. Based on the CDR3 plus reference TRBV18 and TRBJ1-1, the full variable domain is NAGVMQNPRHLVRRRGQEARLRCSPMKGHSHVYWYRQLPEEGLKFMVYLQKENIIDESGMPKERFSAEFPKEGPSILRIQQVVRGDSAAYFCASSQTGDTEAFFGQGTRLTVV.

This chain connects TRBV12-3 or TRBV12-4 to TRBJ2-7, with D possibly being TRBD1 (6 bases). The CDR3 consists of 12 residues. With 6 bases removed from V and 3 bases from J, the gap between germline ends came to 9 bases. CDR3 loop: CASSWTVYEQYF. In DNA, the CDR3 is TGTGCCAGCAGCTGGACAGTCTACGAGCAGTACTTC.

The chain has TRBV5-4 and TRBJ2-3; 8 positions match TRBD1. Germline V lookup: CDR1 SGHNT, CDR2 YYREEE (reference sequence). V lost 4 bases, J lost 5 bases, and 6 bases stayed unmatched. The CDR3 has 14 residues. Here the CDR3 DNA reads TGTGCCAGCAGCCTGGGACAGGACCTAGATACGCAGTATTTT. Protein product: CASSLGQDLDTQYF.

The chain recombines TRBV9 with TRBJ1-2, with a possible D match to TRBD1 (6 bases). Germline V gives CDR1 SGDLS, CDR2 YYNGEE. The V end was cut by 0 bases, the J end by 5 bases, with 8 bases between. The CDR3 sequence is 13 residues long. This CDR3 is CASSVAQGYGYTF. The CDR3 DNA reads TGTGCCAGCAGCGTAGCCCAGGGGTATGGCTACACCTTC.

This chain joins TRBV6-5 and TRBJ2-5; maybe TRBD2 (5 bases). CDR1 is MNHEY and CDR2 is SVGAGI in the germline V gene. Trimming cost V 5 bases and J 2 bases, with 6 bases left between them. The CDR3 sequence is 12 residues long. Written as DNA, the CDR3 is TGTGCCAGCAGTCGGGGTCAAGAGACCCAGTACTTC. This sequence encodes CASSRGQETQYF.